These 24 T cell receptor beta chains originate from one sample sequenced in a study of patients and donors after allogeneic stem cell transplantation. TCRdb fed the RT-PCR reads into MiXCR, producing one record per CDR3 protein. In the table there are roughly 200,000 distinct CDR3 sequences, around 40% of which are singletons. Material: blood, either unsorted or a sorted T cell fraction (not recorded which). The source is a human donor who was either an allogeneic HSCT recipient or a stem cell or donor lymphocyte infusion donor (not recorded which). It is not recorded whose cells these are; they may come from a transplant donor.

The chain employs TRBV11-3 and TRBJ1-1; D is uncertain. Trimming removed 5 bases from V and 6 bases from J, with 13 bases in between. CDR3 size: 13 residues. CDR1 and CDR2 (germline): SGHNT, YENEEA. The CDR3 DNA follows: TGTGCCAGCAGCCCAAGGGTGGACGCTGAAGCTTTCTTT. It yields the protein CASSPRVDAEAFF.

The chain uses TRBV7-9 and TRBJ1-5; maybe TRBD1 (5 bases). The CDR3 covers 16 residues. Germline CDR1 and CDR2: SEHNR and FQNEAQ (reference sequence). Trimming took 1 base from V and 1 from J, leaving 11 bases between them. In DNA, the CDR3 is TGTGCCAGCAGCTTAGGCGGGACGGCAAGCAATCAGCCCCAGCATTTT. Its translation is CASSLGGTASNQPQHF.

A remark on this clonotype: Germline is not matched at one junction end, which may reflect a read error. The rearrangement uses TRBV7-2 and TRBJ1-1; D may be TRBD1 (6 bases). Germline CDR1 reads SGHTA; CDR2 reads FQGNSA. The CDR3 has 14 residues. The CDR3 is CASSLEGGDTEAFF. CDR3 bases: TGCGCCAGCAGCTTGGAAGGGGGTGACACTGAAGCTTTCTTT.

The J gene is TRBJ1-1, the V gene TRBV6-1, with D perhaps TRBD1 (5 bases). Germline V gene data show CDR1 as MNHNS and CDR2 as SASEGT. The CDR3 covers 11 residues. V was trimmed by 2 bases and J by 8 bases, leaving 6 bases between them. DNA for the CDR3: TGTGCCAGCAGTGAATGGACAGAAGCTTTCTTT. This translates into CASSEWTEAFF.

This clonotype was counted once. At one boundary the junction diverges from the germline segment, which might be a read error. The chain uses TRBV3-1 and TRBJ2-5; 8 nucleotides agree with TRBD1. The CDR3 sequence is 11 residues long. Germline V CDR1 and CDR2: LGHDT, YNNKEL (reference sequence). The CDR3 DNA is TGTGCCAGCAGCTCAGGACAGGGTAAAGACTTC. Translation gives CASSSGQGKDF.

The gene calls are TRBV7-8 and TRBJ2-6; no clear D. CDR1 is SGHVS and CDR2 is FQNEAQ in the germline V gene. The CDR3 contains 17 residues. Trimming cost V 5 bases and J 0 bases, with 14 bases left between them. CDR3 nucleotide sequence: TGTGCCAGCAGCGGGCCCGCAGATTACTCTGGGGCCAACGTCCTGACTTTC. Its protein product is CASSGPADYSGANVLTF.

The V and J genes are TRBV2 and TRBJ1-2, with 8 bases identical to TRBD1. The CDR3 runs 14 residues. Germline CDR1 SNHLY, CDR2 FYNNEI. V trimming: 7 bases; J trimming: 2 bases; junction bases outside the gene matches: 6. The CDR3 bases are TGTGCCAGCATCCGGACAGGGTCCAACTATGGCTACACCTTC. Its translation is CASIRTGSNYGYTF. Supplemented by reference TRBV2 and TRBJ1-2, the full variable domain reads EPEVTQTPSHQVTQMGQEVILRCVPISNHLYFYWYRQILGQKVEFLVSFYNNEISEKSEIFDDQFSVERPDGSNFTLKIRSTKLEDSAMYFCASIRTGSNYGYTFGSGTRLTVV.

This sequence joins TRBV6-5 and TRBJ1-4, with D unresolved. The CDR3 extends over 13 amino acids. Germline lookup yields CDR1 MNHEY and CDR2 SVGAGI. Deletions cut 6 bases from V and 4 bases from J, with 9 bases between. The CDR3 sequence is CASRTQDNEKLFF. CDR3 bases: TGTGCCAGCAGAACGCAGGATAATGAAAAACTGTTTTTT.

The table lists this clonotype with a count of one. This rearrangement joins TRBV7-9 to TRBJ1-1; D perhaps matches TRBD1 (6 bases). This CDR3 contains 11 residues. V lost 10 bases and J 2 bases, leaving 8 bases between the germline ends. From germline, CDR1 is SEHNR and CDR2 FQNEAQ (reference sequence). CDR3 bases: TGTGCCACAGGGGCCAACACTGAAGCTTTCTTT. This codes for CATGANTEAFF.

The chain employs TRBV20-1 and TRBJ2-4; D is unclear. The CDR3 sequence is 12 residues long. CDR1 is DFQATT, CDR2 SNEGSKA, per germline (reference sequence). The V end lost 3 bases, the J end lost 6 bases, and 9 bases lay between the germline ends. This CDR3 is CSASLVSNIQYF. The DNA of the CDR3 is TGCAGTGCTAGTTTGGTTTCAAACATTCAGTACTTC.

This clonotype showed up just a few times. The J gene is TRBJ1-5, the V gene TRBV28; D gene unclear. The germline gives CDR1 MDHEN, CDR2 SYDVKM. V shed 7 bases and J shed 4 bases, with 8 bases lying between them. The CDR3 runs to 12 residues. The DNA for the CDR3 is TGTGCCAGCAACGAGCGAAATCAGCCCCAGCATTTT. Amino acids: CASNERNQPQHF.

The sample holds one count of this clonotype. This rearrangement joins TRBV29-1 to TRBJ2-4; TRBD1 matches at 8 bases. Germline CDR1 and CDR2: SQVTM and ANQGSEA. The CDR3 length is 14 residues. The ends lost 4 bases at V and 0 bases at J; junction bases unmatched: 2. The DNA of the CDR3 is TGCAGCGTTGGGACAGGGATAGCCAAAAACATTCAGTACTTC. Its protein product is CSVGTGIAKNIQYF.

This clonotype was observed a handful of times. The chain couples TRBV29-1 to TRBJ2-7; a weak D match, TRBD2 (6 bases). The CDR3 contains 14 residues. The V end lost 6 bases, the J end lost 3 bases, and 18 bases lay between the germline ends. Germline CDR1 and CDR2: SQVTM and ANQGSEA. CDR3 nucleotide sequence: TGCAGCGTCGGGGGTGGGCAGGGTGTCTACGAGCAGTACTTC. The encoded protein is CSVGGGQGVYEQYF.

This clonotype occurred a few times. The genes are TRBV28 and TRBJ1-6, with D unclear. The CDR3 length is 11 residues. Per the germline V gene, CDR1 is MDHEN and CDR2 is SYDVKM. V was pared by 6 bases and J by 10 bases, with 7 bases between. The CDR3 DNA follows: TGTGCCAGCAGGAGTGGCTCACCCCTCCACTTT. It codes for CASRSGSPLHF.

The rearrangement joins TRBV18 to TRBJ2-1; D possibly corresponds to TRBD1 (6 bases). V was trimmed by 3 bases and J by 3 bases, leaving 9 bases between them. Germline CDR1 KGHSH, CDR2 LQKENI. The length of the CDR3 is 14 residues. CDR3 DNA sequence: TGTGCCAGCTCACCTACGACAGGCTACAATGAGCAGTTCTTC. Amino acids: CASSPTTGYNEQFF.

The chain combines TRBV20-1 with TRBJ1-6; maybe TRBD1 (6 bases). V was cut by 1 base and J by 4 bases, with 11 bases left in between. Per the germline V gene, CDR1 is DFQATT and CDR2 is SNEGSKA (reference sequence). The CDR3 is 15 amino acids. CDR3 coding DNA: TGCAGTGCTAGAGTGGGGGGGACATATAATTCACCCCTCCACTTT. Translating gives CSARVGGTYNSPLHF.

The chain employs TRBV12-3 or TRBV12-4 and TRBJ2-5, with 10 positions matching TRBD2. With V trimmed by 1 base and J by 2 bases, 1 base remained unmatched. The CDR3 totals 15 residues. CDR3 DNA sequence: TGTGCCAGCAGTTTAGAACTAGCGGGACAAGAGACCCAGTACTTC. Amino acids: CASSLELAGQETQYF.

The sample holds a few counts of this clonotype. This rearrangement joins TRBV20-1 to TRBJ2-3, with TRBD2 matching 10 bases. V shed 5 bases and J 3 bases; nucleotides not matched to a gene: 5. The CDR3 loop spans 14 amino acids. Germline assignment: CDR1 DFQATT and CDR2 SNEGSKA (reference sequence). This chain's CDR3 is CSAPPGLATDTQYF. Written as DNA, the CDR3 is TGCAGTGCTCCCCCGGGACTAGCGACAGATACGCAGTATTTT.

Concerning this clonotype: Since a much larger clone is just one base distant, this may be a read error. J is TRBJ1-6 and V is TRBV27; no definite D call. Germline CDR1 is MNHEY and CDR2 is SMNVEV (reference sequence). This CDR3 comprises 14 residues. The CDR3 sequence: CACSLSAPLGPLHF. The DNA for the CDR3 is TGTGCCTGCAGTTTATCGGCCCCTTTGGGACCCCTCCACTTT.

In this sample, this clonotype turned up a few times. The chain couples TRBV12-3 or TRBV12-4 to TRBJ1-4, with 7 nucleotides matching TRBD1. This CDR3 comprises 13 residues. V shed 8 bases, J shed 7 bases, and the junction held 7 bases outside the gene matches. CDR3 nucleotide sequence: TGTGCCAGCTCGACAGGGCAAGTTGAAAAACTGTTTTTT. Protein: CASSTGQVEKLFF.

CDR3 sequence reads: CASRLETGGENTIYF. DNA of the CDR3: TGTGCCAGCAGACTCGAGACAGGGGGGGAAAACACCATATATTTT. The chain carries TRBV28 and TRBJ1-3, with 9 bases matching TRBD1. From germline, CDR1 is MDHEN and CDR2 SYDVKM. J was trimmed by 6 bases and V by 6 bases; bases with no gene match: 9. The CDR3 covers 15 residues.

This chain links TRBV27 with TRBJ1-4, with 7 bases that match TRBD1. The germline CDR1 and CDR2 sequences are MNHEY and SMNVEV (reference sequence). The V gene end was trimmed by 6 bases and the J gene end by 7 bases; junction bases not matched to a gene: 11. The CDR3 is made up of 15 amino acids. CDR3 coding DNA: TGTGCCAGCAGCTTGATACAGGGGAGGAGTGAAAAACTGTTTTTT. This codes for CASSLIQGRSEKLFF.

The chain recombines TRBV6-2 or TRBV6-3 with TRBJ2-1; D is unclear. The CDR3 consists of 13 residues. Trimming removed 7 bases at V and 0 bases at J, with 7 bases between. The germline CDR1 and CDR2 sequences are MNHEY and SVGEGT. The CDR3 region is CASKLSSYNEQFF. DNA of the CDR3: TGTGCCAGCAAGCTGAGCTCCTACAATGAGCAGTTCTTC.

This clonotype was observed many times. CDR3 protein: CASSYLPGQGAPEAFF. The CDR3 DNA reads TGTGCCAGCAGTTACCTTCCGGGACAGGGGGCACCTGAAGCTTTCTTT. J is TRBJ1-1 and V is TRBV6-5; 12 nucleotides agree with TRBD1. Germline loops: CDR1 MNHEY, CDR2 SVGAGI. The CDR3 has 16 residues. V gave up 2 bases and J gave up 6 bases; unmatched junction bases: 7.